Included here is one T cell receptor beta chain sequence, with context. Its antigen is undetermined. The CDR3 totals 16 residues. This entry comes from a study of OX40 agonist ivuxolimab in advanced cancers. Findings and caveats of the study: The authors did not determine the antigen specificity of the expanded peripheral T cells. Some patients who did not respond also had low normalized T-cell clonal expansion. The average count of expanded clones was higher among CD8+ T cells than among CD4+.

Some clones are missing from TCRdb's copy, which holds only in-frame ones; the method was immunoSEQ multiplex PCR. The sample carries about 50,000 clones, roughly 83% recorded once. The V and J genes are TRBV21-1 and TRBJ2-3; the table calls TRBD1, which could not be checked here. TRBV21-1 is a recognized pseudogene. The specimen comprised CD4+ or CD8+ T cells sorted from blood, sampled in a trial of the OX40 agonist ivuxolimab. The sequence derives from an adult with an advanced solid tumor such as melanoma, head and neck, liver or kidney cancer. CDR3 loop: CASGYKDRTLTDTQYF. The CDR3 DNA follows: TGTGCCAGCGGCTATAAAGACAGGACCCTCACAGATACGCAGTATTTT.